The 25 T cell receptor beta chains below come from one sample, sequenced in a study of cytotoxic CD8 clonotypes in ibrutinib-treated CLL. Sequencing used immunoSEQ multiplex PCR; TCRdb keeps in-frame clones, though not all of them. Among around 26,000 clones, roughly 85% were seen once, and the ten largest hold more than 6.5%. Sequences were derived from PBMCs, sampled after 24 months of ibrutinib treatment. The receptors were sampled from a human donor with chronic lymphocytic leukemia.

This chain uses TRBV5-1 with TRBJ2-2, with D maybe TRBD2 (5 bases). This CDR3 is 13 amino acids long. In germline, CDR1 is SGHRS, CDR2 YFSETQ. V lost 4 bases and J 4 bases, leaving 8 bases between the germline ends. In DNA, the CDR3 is TGCGCCAGCAGCCGGGATATCACCGGGGAGCTGTTTTTT. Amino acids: CASSRDITGELFF.

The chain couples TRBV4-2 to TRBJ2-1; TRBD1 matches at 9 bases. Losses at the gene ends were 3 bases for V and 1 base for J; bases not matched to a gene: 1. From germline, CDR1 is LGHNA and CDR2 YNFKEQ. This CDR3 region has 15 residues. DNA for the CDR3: TGTGCCAGCAGCCAGGGACAGGGATCCTACAATGAGCAGTTCTTC. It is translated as CASSQGQGSYNEQFF.

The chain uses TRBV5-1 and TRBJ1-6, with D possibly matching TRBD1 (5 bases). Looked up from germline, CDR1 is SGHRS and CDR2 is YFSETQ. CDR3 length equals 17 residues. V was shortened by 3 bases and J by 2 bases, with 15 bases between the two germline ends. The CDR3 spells CASSWGTERAYNSPLHF. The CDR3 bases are TGCGCCAGCAGCTGGGGGACCGAAAGGGCCTATAATTCACCCCTCCACTTT.

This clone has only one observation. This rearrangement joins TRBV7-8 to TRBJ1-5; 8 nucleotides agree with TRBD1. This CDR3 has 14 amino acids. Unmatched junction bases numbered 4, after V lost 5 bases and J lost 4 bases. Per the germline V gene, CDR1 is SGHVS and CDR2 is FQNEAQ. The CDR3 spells CASSPGQANQPQHF. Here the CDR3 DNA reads TGTGCCAGCAGCCCGGGACAGGCTAATCAGCCCCAGCATTTT.

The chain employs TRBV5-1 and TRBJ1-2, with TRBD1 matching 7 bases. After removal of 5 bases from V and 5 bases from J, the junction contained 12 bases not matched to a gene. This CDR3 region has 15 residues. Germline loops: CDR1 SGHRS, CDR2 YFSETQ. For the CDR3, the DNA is TGCGCCAGCAGACCCACCGGGACAGTCATTTATGGCTACACCTTC. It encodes CASRPTGTVIYGYTF.

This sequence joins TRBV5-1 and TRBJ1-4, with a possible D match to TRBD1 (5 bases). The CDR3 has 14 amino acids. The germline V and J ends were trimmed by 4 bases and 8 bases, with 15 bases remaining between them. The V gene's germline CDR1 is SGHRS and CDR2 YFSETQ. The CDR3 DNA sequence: TGCGCCAGCAGCGTCCGGGACCCTAGAGAAAAACTGTTTTTT. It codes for CASSVRDPREKLFF.

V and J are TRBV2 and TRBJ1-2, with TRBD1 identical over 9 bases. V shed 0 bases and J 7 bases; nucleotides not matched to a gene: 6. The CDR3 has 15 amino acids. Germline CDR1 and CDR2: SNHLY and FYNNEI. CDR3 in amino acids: CASSEAFGTGIGYTF. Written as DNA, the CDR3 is TGTGCCAGCAGTGAAGCGTTTGGGACAGGGATTGGCTACACCTTC.

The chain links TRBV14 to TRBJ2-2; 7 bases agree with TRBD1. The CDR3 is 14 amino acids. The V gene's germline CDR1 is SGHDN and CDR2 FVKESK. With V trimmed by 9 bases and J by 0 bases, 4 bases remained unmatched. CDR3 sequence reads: CASTTGANTGELFF. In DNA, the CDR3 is TGTGCCAGTACCACAGGGGCGAACACCGGGGAGCTGTTTTTT. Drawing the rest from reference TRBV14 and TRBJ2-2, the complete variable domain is EAGVTQFPSHSVIEKGQTVTLRCDPISGHDNLYWYRRVMGKEIKFLLHFVKESKQDESGMPNNRFLAERTGGTYSTLKVQPAELEDSGVYFCASTTGANTGELFFGEGSRLTVL.

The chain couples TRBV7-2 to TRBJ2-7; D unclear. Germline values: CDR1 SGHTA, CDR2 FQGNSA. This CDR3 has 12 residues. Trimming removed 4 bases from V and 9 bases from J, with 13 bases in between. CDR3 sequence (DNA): TGTGCCAGCAGCTACCCACTATCTGGGCAGTACTTC. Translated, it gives CASSYPLSGQYF.

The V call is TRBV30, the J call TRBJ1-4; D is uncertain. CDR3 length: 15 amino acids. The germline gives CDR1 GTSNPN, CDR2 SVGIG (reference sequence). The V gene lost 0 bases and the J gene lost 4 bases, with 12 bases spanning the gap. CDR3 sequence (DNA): TGTGCCTGGAGTGTACATATGGACCATAATGAAAAACTGTTTTTT. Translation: CAWSVHMDHNEKLFF.

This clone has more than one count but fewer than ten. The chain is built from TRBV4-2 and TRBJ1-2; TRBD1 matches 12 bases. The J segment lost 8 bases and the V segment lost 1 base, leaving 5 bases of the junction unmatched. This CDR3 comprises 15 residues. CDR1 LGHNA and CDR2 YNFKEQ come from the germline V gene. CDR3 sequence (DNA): TGTGCCAGCAGCCAAGTTGGGGACAGGGGGCGAGGCTACACCTTC. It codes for CASSQVGDRGRGYTF.

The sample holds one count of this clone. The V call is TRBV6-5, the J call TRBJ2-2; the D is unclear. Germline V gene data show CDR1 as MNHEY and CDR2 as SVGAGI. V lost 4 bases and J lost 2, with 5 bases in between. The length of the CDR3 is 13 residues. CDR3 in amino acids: CASSFPNTGELFF. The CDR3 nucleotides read TGTGCCAGCAGTTTTCCTAACACCGGGGAGCTGTTTTTT.

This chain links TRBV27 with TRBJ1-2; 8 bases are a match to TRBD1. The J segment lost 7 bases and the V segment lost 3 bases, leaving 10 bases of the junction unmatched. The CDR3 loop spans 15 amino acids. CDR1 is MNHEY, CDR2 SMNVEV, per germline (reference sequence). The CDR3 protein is CASSLYRTGRSGYTF. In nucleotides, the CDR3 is TGTGCCAGCAGTTTGTACCGGACAGGGAGAAGTGGCTACACCTTC.

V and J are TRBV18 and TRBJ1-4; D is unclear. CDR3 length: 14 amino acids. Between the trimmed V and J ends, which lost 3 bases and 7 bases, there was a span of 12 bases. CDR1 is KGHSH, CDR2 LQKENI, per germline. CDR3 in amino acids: CASSPSKSGEKLFF. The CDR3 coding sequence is TGTGCCAGCTCACCCTCGAAAAGCGGTGAAAAACTGTTTTTT.

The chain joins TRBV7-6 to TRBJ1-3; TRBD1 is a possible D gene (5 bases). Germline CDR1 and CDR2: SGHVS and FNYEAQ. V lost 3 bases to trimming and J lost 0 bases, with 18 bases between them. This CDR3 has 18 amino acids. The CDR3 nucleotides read TGTGCCAGCAGCTTTTCCCCCGGCAGGGAGAGCTCTGGAAACACCATATATTTT. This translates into CASSFSPGRESSGNTIYF.

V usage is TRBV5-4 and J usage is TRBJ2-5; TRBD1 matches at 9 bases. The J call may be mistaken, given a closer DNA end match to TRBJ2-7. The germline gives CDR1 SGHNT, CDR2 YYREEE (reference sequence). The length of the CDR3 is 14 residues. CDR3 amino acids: CASSTGTGIYEQYF. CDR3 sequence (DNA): TGTGCCAGCAGCACCGGGACAGGGATATACGAGCAGTACTTC.

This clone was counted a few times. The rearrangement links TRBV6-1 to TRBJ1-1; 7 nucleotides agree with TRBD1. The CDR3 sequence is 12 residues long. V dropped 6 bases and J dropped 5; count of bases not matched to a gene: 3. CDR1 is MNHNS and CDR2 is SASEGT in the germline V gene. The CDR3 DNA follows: TGTGCCAGCAGGGGGACAGTAACTGAAGCTTTCTTT. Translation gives CASRGTVTEAFF.

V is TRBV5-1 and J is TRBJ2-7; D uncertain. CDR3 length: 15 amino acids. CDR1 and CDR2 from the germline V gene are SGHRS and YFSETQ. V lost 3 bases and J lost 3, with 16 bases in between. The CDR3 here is CASSSYPVGDYEQYF. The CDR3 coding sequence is TGCGCCAGCAGCTCCTACCCAGTAGGTGACTACGAGCAGTACTTC.

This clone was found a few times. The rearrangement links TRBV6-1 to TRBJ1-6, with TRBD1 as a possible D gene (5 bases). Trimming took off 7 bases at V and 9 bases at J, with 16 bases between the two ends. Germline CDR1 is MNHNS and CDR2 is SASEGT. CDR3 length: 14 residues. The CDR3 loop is CASTKGQGGSPLHF. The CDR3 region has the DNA TGTGCCAGCACTAAAGGGCAGGGTGGTTCACCCCTCCACTTT.

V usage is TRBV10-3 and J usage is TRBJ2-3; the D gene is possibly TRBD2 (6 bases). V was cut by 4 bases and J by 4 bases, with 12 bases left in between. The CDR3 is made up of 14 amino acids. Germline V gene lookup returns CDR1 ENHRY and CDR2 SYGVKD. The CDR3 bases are TGTGCCATCAGTGTTGAGTCGGGGGCAGATACGCAGTATTTT. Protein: CAISVESGADTQYF.

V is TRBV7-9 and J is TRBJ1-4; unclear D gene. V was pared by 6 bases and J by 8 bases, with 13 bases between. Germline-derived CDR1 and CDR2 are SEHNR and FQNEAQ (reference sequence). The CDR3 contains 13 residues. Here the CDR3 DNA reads TGTGCCAGCAGGGGCGCCCTTATAGAAAAACTGTTTTTT. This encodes CASRGALIEKLFF.

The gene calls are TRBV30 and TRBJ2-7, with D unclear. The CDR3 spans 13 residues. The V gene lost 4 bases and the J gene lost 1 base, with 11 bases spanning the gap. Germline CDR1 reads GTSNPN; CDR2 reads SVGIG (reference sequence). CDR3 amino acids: CAWKSGSSYEQYF. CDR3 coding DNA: TGTGCCTGGAAGTCCGGGTCATCCTACGAGCAGTACTTC.

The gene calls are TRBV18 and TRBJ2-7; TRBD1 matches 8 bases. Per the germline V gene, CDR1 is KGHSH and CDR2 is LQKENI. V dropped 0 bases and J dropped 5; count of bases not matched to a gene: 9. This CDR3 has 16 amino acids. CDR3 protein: CASSPPSGGAYHEQYF. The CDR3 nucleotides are TGTGCCAGCTCACCACCGTCAGGGGGCGCCTACCACGAGCAGTACTTC.

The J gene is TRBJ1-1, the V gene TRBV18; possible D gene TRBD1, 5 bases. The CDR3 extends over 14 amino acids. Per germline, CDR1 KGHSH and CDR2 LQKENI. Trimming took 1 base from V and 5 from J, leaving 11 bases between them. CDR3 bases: TGTGCCAGCTCACCACAGGGGCGGGTGACTGAAGCTTTCTTT. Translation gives CASSPQGRVTEAFF.

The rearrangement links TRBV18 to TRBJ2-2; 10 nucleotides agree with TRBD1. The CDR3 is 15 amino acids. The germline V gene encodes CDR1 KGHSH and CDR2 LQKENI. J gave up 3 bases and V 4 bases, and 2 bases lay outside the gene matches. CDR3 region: CASSRQGADTGELFF. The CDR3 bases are TGTGCCAGCTCACGACAGGGGGCGGACACCGGGGAGCTGTTTTTT.